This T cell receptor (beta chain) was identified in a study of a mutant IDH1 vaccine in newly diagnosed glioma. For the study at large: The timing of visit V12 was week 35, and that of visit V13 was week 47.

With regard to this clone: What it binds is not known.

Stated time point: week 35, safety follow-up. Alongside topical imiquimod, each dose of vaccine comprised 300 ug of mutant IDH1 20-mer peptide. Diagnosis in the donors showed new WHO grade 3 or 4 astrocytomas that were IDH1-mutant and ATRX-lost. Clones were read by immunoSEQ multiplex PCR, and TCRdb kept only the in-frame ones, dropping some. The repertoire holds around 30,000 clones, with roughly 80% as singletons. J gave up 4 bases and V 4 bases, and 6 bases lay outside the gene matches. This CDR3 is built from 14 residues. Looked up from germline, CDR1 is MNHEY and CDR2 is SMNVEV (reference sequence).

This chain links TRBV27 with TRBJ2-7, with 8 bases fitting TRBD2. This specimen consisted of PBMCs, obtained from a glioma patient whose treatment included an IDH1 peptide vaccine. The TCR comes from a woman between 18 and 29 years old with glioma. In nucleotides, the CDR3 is TGTGCCAGCAGTTCTGGACTAGCCAGATACGAGCAGTACTTC. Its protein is CASSSGLARYEQYF.